This is a list of T cell receptor beta chains from one sample in a study of blood T cell repertoires in COVID-19. Sequencing used immunoSEQ multiplex PCR; TCRdb keeps in-frame clones, though not all of them. The repertoire holds about 160,000 clones, with approximately 86% as singletons. The sequenced sample consisted of peripheral blood. The receptor source for this set is a man older than 75 with COVID-19, enrolled during active disease. Both conserved end residues are part of each CDR3. The order of the fields is clone size, V gene, D gene, J gene, CDR3 protein, CDR3 DNA. A D gene is named only where the DNA matches it firmly. Clone size is given for some rows only: seen once, a few or many times, or a class if the clone is expanded.

-	TRBV4-3	-	TRBJ1-2	CASSPAPGGTPYGYTF	TGCGCCAGCAGCCCAGCACCTGGGGGCACCCCCTATGGCTACACCTTC
-	TRBV3-1/TRBV3-2	TRBD1	TRBJ2-7	CASSQQGQGADEQYF	TGTGCCAGCAGCCAACAGGGACAGGGAGCAGACGAGCAGTACTTC
-	TRBV6-1	-	TRBJ1-4	CASSAALAGPTVLFF	TGTGCCAGCAGTGCAGCTCTGGCAGGGCCGACTGTACTGTTTTTT
-	TRBV6-5	-	TRBJ1-6	CASTRGSSYNSPLHF	TGTGCCAGCACCCGCGGAAGCTCCTATAATTCACCCCTCCACTTT
-	TRBV5-1	-	TRBJ1-1	CASRSGHREAFF	TGCGCCAGCAGGTCGGGACACCGTGAAGCTTTCTTT
-	TRBV28	TRBD2	TRBJ2-7	CASSFNLAGLSYEQYF	TGTGCCAGCAGTTTTAACCTAGCGGGGCTCTCCTACGAGCAGTACTTC
-	TRBV10-3	TRBD2	TRBJ2-3	CAISDSTSGGANTDTQYF	TGTGCCATCAGTGACTCGACTAGCGGGGGAGCCAACACAGATACGCAGTATTTT
-	TRBV13	-	TRBJ1-1	CASSLEQLPNTEAFF	TGTGCCAGCAGCTTAGAACAGCTCCCGAACACTGAAGCTTTCTTT
-	TRBV18	TRBD1	TRBJ1-6	CASSAVRDRGGSPLHF	TGTGCCAGCTCAGCTGTGCGTGACAGGGGAGGATCACCCCTCCACTTT
-	TRBV9	-	TRBJ1-3	CASSVNIQSSGNTIYF	TGTGCCAGCAGCGTAAATATACAGAGCTCTGGAAACACCATATATTTT
-	TRBV27	TRBD1	TRBJ2-7	CASSSPGTGIHEQYF	TGTGCCAGCAGTTCCCCCGGGACAGGGATCCACGAGCAGTACTTC
once	TRBV18	-	TRBJ1-2	CASSLSVTNNYGYTF	TGTGCCAGCTCACTATCAGTGACAAATAACTATGGCTACACCTTC
-	TRBV6-5	-	TRBJ1-1	CASSYDPRRGNTEAFF	TGTGCCAGCAGTTACGATCCCCGGCGAGGGAACACTGAAGCTTTCTTT
-	TRBV5-8	-	TRBJ1-5	CASSLGALRNQPQHF	TGTGCCAGCAGCTTGGGGGCTCTCCGAAATCAGCCCCAGCATTTT